This passage covers 4 T cell receptor beta chains from one sample sequenced in a study of spatial heterogeneity in lung cancer. Time point noted: blood at routine non-recurrence follow-up after resection. TCRdb re-called the 5' RACE reads with MiXCR, one entry per CDR3 protein. This sample has under 20,000 distinct CDR3 sequences; 9% to 10% occur once, and the top ten carry 36%. Sequenced material: PBMCs, taken at follow-up. The receptors were sampled from a female donor with early-stage non-small cell lung cancer.

Many counts were recorded for this clonotype. J is TRBJ2-3 and V is TRBV28; D remains unclear. In germline, CDR1 is MDHEN, CDR2 SYDVKM. The CDR3 is 17 amino acids. Trimming removed 1 base from V and 4 bases from J, with 18 bases in between. This chain's CDR3 is CASSLSGKSFAADTQYF. The CDR3 DNA reads TGTGCCAGCAGTTTATCTGGGAAGTCCTTTGCGGCAGATACGCAGTATTTT. The whole variable domain, remainder taken from reference TRBV28 and TRBJ2-3, is DVKVTQSSRYLVKRTGEKVFLECVQDMDHENMFWYRQDPGLGLRLIYFSYDVKMKEKGDIPEGYSVSREKKERFSLILESASTNQTSMYLCASSLSGKSFAADTQYFGPGTRLTVL.

This clonotype has only a few counts. The rearrangement joins TRBV29-1 to TRBJ2-2; D is uncertain. The ends were cut back, 1 base at V and 0 bases at J, with 6 bases in the middle. The germline CDR1 and CDR2 sequences are SQVTM and ANQGSEA. The CDR3 spans 14 residues. DNA of the CDR3: TGCAGCGTTGAAGGGACGGCGAACACCGGGGAGCTGTTTTTT. It translates to CSVEGTANTGELFF.

The sample holds many counts of this clonotype. V is TRBV20-1 and J is TRBJ2-5, with 7 bases that match TRBD2. This CDR3 spans 15 amino acids. Trimming at V came to 6 bases and at J to 4 bases, leaving 14 bases not matched to a gene. In germline, CDR1 is DFQATT, CDR2 SNEGSKA (reference sequence). CDR3 sequence: CSAPDRRGRGETQYF. In nucleotides, the CDR3 is TGCAGTGCCCCCGACAGACGGGGGAGGGGAGAGACCCAGTACTTC.

This clonotype came up a few times. This chain joins TRBV6-2 or TRBV6-3 and TRBJ2-2, with D maybe TRBD2 (6 bases). This CDR3 has 14 amino acids. Germline V gene data show CDR1 as MNHEY and CDR2 as SVGEGT. V dropped 6 bases and J dropped 4 bases, with 12 bases sitting between them. The CDR3 nucleotides are TGTGCCAGCAGCCCGATGGGGGGCACCGGGGAGCTGTTTTTT. Its protein product is CASSPMGGTGELFF.